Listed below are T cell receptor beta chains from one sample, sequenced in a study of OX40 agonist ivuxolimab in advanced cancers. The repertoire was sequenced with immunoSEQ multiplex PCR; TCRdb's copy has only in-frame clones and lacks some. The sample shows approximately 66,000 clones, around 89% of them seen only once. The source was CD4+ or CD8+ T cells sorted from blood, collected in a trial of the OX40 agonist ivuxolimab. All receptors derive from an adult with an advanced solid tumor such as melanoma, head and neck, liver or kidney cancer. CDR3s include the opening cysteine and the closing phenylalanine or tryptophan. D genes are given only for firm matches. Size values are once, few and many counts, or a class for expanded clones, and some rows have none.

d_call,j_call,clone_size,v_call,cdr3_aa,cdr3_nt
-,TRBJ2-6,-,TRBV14,CASRPAGANVLTF,TGTGCCAGCAGACCCGCCGGGGCCAACGTCCTGACTTTC
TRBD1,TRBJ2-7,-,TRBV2,CASRDRGFEQYF,TGTGCCAGCAGGGACAGGGGGTTTGAGCAGTACTTC
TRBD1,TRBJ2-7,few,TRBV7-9,CASSSGTGEREQYF,TGTGCCAGCAGCTCCGGGACAGGGGAAAGGGAGCAGTACTTC
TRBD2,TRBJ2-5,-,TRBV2,CASSEGSRGGVTQYF,TGTGCCAGCAGTGAAGGGTCGAGGGGAGGGGTGACCCAGTACTTC
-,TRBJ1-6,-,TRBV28,CASSYPQANSPLHF,TGTGCCAGCAGTTACCCACAGGCGAATTCACCCCTCCACTTT
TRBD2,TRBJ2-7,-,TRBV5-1,CASSPGTSGGTYEQYF,TGCGCCAGCAGCCCCGGAACTAGCGGGGGAACCTACGAGCAGTACTTC
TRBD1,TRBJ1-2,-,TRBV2,CASSGGQGYGYTF,TGTGCCAGCAGTGGGGGACAGGGGTATGGCTACACCTTC
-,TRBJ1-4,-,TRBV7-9,CASSRLGAGDEKLFF,TGTGCCAGCAGCCGTTTGGGGGCAGGGGATGAAAAACTGTTTTTT
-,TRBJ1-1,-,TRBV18,CASSPPVNTEAFF,TGTGCCAGCTCACCTCCGGTGAACACTGAAGCTTTCTTT
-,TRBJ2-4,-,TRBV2,CASSLGTAKNIQYF,TGTGCCAGCAGCCTCGGGACAGCCAAAAACATTCAGTACTTC
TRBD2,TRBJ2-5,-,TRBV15,CATSRVAGGPGESETQYF,TGTGCCACCAGCAGGGTAGCGGGGGGTCCCGGGGAGTCAGAGACCCAGTACTTC
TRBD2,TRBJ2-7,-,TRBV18,CASSPVQGLRGGANEQYF,TGTGCCAGCTCACCTGTACAGGGACTCCGCGGGGGGGCCAACGAGCAGTACTTC
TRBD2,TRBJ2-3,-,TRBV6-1,CASSEEWGLAGKDTQYF,TGTGCCAGCAGTGAAGAGTGGGGGCTAGCGGGGAAGGATACGCAGTATTTT
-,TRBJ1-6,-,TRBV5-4,CASSLARGTSPLHF,TGTGCCAGCAGCTTGGCCAGGGGCACTTCACCCCTCCACTTT
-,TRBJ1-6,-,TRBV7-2,CASSLLGAPLDLHF,TGTGCCAGCAGCTTATTAGGGGCACCCCTGGACCTCCACTTT
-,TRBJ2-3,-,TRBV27,CASSLWGERDTQYF,TGTGCCAGCAGTTTATGGGGAGAACGAGATACGCAGTATTTT
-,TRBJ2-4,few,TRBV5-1,CASSLETGSAKNIQYF,TGCGCCAGCAGCCTTGAAACAGGGTCAGCCAAAAACATTCAGTACTTC
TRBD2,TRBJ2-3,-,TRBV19,CASSRGLEADTQYF,TGTGCCAGTAGTAGGGGACTAGAGGCAGATACGCAGTATTTT
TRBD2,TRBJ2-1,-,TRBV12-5,CASGLGAGLAGAKIPYNEQFF,TGTGCTAGTGGTTTAGGCGCGGGACTAGCGGGGGCCAAAATTCCCTACAATGAGCAGTTCTTC
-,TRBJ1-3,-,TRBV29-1,CSVPLTGNTIYF,TGCAGCGTTCCTCTTACTGGAAACACCATATATTTT
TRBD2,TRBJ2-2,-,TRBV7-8,CASRGLAGGRWTGELFF,TGTGCCAGCAGGGGACTAGCGGGGGGGCGGTGGACCGGGGAGCTGTTTTTT
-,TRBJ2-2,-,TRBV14,CASSQVRAGELFF,TGTGCCAGCAGCCAAGTCAGAGCCGGGGAGCTGTTTTTT
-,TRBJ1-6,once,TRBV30,CAWSPEGFNSPLHF,TGTGCCTGGAGCCCCGAGGGATTCAATTCACCCCTCCACTTT
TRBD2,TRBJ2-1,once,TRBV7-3,CASSAFLAGGTNEQFF,TGTGCCAGCAGCGCGTTTCTAGCGGGGGGGACCAATGAGCAGTTCTTC
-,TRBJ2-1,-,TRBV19,CASSIVTGAAFF,TGTGCCAGTAGTATAGTAACGGGGGCGGCGTTCTTC
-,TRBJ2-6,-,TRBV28,CASSPDQGAGANVLTF,TGTGCCAGCAGTCCGGACCAGGGAGCTGGGGCCAACGTCCTGACTTTC
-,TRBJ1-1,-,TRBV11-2,CASSLSPYTEAFF,TGTGCCAGCAGCTTAAGCCCCTACACTGAAGCTTTCTTT
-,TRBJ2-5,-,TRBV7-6,CASSANSQGRETQYF,TGTGCCAGCAGCGCGAATAGCCAGGGGAGAGAGACCCAGTACTTC
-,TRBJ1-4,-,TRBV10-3,CAISKTGVYEKLFF,TGTGCCATCAGTAAGACAGGTGTCTACGAAAAACTGTTTTTT
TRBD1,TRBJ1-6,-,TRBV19,CASSEQGKSGSPLHF,TGTGCCAGTAGCGAACAGGGGAAATCAGGTTCACCCCTCCACTTT
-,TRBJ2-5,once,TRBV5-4,CASFGGETQYF,TGTGCCAGCTTCGGAGGAGAGACCCAGTACTTC
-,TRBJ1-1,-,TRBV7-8,CASSLFGEAFF,TGTGCCAGCAGCTTATTCGGTGAAGCTTTCTTT